This T cell receptor beta chain emerged from a study of T cell responses to AZD1222 COVID-19 vaccine. The study's findings and limits: Vaccine-related CD4 TCRs covered spike, predominating at 160-218 and 743-854. Among AZD1222 vaccinees, only six were seropositive at baseline.

In the case of this clone: Its antigen remains unidentified.

Using immunoSEQ multiplex PCR, the repertoire was profiled, and TCRdb retains in-frame clones only, with some absent. Altogether 100,000 to 150,000 clones are present, around 83% being singletons, with the ten largest covering around 10%. Sequenced material: peripheral blood, taken on day 0 of AZD1222 vaccination. This clonotype was obtained from an adult in good health.

The CDR3 sequence is CASSVVQGARSPLHF. The CDR3 coding sequence is TGTGCCAGCAGTGTGGTCCAGGGGGCGCGTTCACCCCTCCACTTT. The genes are TRBV2 and TRBJ1-6; 8 bases align to TRBD1. CDR3 length: 15 residues. V lost 4 bases, J lost 9 bases, and 8 bases stayed unmatched. CDR1 is SNHLY and CDR2 is FYNNEI in the germline V gene.